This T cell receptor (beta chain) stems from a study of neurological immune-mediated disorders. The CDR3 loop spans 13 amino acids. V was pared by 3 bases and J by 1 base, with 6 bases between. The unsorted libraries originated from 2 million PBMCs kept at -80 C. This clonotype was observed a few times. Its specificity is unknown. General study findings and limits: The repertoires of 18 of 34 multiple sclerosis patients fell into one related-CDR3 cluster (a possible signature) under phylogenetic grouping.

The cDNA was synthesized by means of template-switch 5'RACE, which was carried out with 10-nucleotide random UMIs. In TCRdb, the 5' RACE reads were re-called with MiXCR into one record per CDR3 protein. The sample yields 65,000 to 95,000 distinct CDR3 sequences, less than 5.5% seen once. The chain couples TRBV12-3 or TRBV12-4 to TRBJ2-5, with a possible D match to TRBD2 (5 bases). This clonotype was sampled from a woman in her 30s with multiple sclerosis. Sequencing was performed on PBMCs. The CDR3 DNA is TGTGCCAGCAGTTTTGAGGGCCAAGAGACCCAGTACTTC. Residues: CASSFEGQETQYF.